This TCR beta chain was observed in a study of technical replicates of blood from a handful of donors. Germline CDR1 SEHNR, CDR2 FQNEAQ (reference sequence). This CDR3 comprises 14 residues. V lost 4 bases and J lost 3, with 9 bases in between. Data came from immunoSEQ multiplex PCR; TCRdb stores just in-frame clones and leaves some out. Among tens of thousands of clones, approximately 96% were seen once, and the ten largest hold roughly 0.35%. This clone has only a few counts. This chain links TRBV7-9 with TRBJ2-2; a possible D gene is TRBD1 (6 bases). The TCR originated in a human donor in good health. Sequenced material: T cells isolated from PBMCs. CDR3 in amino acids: CASSSDSYTGELFF. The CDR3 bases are TGTGCCAGCAGCTCGGACAGTTACACCGGGGAGCTGTTTTTT. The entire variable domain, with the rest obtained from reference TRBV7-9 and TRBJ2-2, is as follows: DTGVSQNPRHKITKRGQNVTFRCDPISEHNRLYWYRQTLGQGPEFLTYFQNEAQLEKSRLLSDRFSAERPKGSFSTLEIQRTEQGDSAMYLCASSSDSYTGELFFGEGSRLTVL.